What follows describes a single TCR beta chain. As yet, its antigen is unknown. This record belongs to a study of T cells in localized non-small cell lung cancer. Clones were read by immunoSEQ multiplex PCR, and TCRdb kept only the in-frame ones, dropping some. The data contain some 51,000 clones, about nine tenths of them seen just once; the ten biggest clones take up about 5%. Broader study findings: The appearance of a median approximately 57 of the top 100 tumor clones was seen in adjacent lung. Higher T cell density in the blood was associated with longer overall survival, whereas higher adjacent-lung clonality associated with shorter survival.

Material: peripheral blood, obtained before any cancer treatment. This clonotype was obtained from a woman aged 40 to 75 with stage I lung adenocarcinoma.

The CDR3 is CASSPRDGFSGNTIYF. In nucleotides, the CDR3 is TGTGCCAGTAGTCCAAGGGACGGCTTCTCTGGAAACACCATATATTTT. The chain links TRBV19 to TRBJ1-3; a possible D gene is TRBD1 (5 bases). Between the trimmed V and J ends, which lost 5 bases and 0 bases, there was a span of 14 bases. The germline V gene has CDR1 LNHDA and CDR2 SQIVND (reference sequence). The CDR3 runs to 16 residues.